This T cell receptor beta chain emerged from a study of tumor-infiltrating lymphocytes in oesophageal squamous cell carcinoma (TCRdb year 2016). The protocol used for the library was PCR. TCRdb shows the sequencer as Illumina HiSeq 2000. TCRdb trimmed the raw reads at Q25, called clones with MiXCR and kept productive beta chains. Rows merge per CDR3 protein into single entries with the most common DNA and genes. This sample is represented by 18,000 or so distinct CDR3 sequences; about 42% of them were singletons. Jointly, the top ten make up over 15% of the sample. After removal of 0 bases from V and 2 bases from J, the junction retains 3 bases not matched to a gene. The CDR3 has 15 amino acids, counting the end cysteine and phenylalanine. CDR3 DNA is the only sequence kept; it has 45 bases, read in frame from the first base. CDR1 SGHRS and CDR2 YFSETQ were looked up in the germline V gene. Ten or more counts support this clonotype. Its antigen is still unknown. It has no much larger one-base neighbor in the sample; base qualities were not kept.

Sequenced input: normal esophageal tissue next to the tumor. The origin of this receptor is a female donor with esophageal squamous cell carcinoma. This sequence uses TRBV5-1 and TRBJ2-7; 9 middle bases align to TRBD1. The CDR3 protein sequence reads: CASSLAGQGPYEQYF. At the DNA level, the sequence is TGCGCCAGCAGCTTGGCGGGACAGGGCCCCTACGAGCAGTACTTC. The CDR3 plus the reference TRBV5-1 and TRBJ2-7 genes for the other parts give the full variable domain: KAGVTQTPRYLIKTRGQQVTLSCSPISGHRSVSWYQQTPGQGLQFLFEYFSETQRNKGNFPGRFSGRQFSNSRSEMNVSTLELGDSALYLCASSLAGQGPYEQYFGPGTRLTVT.